The following is a T cell receptor (beta chain) sequence with its context. Its antigen is still unknown. Repertoires were generated with immunoSEQ multiplex PCR, while TCRdb's copy carries only in-frame clones and drops some. Among just over 90,000 clones listed, roughly nine tenths were seen once. The sample belongs to a study of T cell responses to AZD1222 COVID-19 vaccine. General observations from the study: Spike-specific TCR breadth rose after two AZD1222 doses, and depth rose as well. Seropositive AZD1222 recipients at baseline numbered only 5 or 6. Repertoires were sampled only after the peak T cell response.

Trimming at V came to 3 bases and at J to 1 base, leaving 16 bases not matched to a gene. The CDR3 sequence is 19 residues long. In germline, CDR1 is SGHDT, CDR2 YYEEEE. The V and J genes are TRBV5-6 and TRBJ1-1; 9 nucleotides match TRBD1. The sequencing here drew on peripheral blood, taken 28 days after the second AZD1222 dose. This receptor was obtained from an adult who received the AZD1222 COVID-19 vaccine. In nucleotides, the CDR3 is TGTGCCAGCAGCTCCTTATTAGAACGGGACAGGGAAAAGAACACTGAAGCTTTCTTT. This translates into CASSSLLERDREKNTEAFF.